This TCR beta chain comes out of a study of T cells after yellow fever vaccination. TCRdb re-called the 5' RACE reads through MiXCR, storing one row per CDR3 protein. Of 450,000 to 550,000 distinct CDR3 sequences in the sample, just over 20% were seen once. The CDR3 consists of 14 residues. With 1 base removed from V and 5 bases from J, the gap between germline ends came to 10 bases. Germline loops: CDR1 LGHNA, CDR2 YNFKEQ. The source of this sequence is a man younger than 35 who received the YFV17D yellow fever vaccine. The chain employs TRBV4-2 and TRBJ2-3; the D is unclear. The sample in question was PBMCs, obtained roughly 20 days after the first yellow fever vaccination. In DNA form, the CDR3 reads TGTGCCAGCAGCCAAGGAGTGGTTGGAGATACGCAGTATTTT. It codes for CASSQGVVGDTQYF.